This T cell receptor (beta chain) originates from a study of shared T cell receptors in the human thymus. The CDR3 runs 20 residues. V lost 0 bases and J 2 bases, leaving 24 bases between the germline ends. Germline V gene lookup returns CDR1 LGHNA and CDR2 YSLEER. The protocol was immunoSEQ multiplex PCR, while the TCRdb copy is restricted to in-frame clones and leaves out a portion. The sample contains 450,000 to 650,000 clones, approximately 78% of which appear only once. Another study also made use of these data, one on human thymus T cells. That work states: Use of V and J genes seemed skewed within the thymic and blood repertoires.

The chain has TRBV4-3 and TRBJ2-3, with a possible D match to TRBD2 (5 bases). The TCR sequence derives from a boy in the first two years of life with a congenital heart defect. Sequencing used thymocytes. CDR3 sequence reads: CASSQEGLSGASRNTDTQYF. The CDR3 DNA follows: TGCGCCAGCAGCCAAGAGGGCTTAAGTGGAGCTAGCAGAAACACAGATACGCAGTATTTT.